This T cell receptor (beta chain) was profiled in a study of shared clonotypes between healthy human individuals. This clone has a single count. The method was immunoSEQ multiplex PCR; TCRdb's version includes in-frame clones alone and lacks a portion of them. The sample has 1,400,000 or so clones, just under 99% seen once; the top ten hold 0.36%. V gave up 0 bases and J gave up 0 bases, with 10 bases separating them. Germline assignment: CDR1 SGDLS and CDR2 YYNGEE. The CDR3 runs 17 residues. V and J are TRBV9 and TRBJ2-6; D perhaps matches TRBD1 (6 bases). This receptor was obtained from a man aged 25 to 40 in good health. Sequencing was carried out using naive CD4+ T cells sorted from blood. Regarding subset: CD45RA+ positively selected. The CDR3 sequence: CASSVGGHYSGANVLTF. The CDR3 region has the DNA TGTGCCAGCAGCGTAGGGGGACACTACTCTGGGGCCAACGTCCTGACTTTC.